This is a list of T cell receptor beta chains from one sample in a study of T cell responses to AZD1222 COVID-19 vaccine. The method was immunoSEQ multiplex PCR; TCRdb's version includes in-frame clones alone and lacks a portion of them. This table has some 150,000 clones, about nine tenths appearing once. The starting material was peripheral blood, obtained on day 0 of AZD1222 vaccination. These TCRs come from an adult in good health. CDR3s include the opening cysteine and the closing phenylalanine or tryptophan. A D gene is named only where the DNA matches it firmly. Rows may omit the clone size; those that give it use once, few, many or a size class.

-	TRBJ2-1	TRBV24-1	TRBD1	CATSPQGASYNEQFF	TGTGCCACCAGTCCGCAGGGGGCATCCTACAATGAGCAGTTCTTC
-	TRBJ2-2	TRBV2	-	CASSPQGSNTGELFF	TGTGCCAGCTCGCCACAGGGCTCGAACACCGGGGAGCTGTTTTTT
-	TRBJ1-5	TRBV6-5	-	CASSYSNGDQPQHF	TGTGCCAGCAGTTACTCGAACGGGGATCAGCCCCAGCATTTT
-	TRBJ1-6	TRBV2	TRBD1	CASSEAWTGNNSPLHF	TGTGCCAGCAGTGAAGCCTGGACAGGGAATAATTCACCCCTCCACTTT
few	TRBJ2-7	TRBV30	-	CAWSVSGYEQYF	TGTGCCTGGAGTGTATCTGGCTACGAGCAGTACTTC
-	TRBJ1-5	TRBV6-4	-	CASSDRSDQAPQHF	TGTGCCAGCAGTGACCGATCCGACCAGGCCCCCCAGCATTTT
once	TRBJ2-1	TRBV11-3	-	CASSSCPLLLPLPYNEQFF	TGTGCCAGCAGCTCGTGCCCTCTCCTCCTTCCCTTACCCTACAATGAGCAGTTCTTC
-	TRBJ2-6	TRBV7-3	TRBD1	CASSSQPGQGVSGANVLTF	TGTGCCAGCAGCTCACAACCGGGACAGGGGGTCTCTGGGGCCAACGTCCTGACTTTC
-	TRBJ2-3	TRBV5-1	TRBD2	CASSLAGTSGTDTQYF	TGCGCCAGCAGCTTGGCGGGGACTAGCGGCACAGATACGCAGTATTTT
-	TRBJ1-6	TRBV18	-	CASSPPFSGDRNSPLHF	TGTGCCAGCTCACCACCATTTTCCGGGGATAGGAATTCACCCCTCCACTTT
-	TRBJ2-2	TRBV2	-	CASSEIPASRTGELFF	TGTGCCAGCAGTGAGATTCCGGCTAGCCGCACCGGGGAGCTGTTTTTT
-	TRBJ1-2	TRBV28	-	CASSFGREIYGYTF	TGTGCCAGCAGTTTTGGCAGGGAAATCTATGGCTACACCTTC
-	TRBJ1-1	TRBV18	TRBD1	CASSVTGLLNTEAFF	TGTGCCAGCTCAGTGACAGGGCTGCTGAACACTGAAGCTTTCTTT
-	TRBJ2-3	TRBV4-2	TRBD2	CASSLLSGGASTDTQYF	TGTGCCAGCAGCCTCCTTAGCGGGGGGGCTAGCACAGATACGCAGTATTTT
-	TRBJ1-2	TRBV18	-	CASSPPTVYGYTF	TGTGCCAGCTCACCACCGACAGTATATGGCTACACCTTC
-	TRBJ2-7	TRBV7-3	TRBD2	CASSFQRGGSSEQYF	TGTGCCAGCAGCTTCCAGCGGGGGGGCTCAAGCGAGCAGTACTTC
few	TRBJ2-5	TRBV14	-	CASSQGPKETQYF	TGTGCCAGCAGCCAGGGGCCCAAAGAGACCCAGTACTTC
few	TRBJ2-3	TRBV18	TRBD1	CASSPGTGRDTQYF	TGTGCCAGCTCACCAGGGACAGGGCGCGATACGCAGTATTTT
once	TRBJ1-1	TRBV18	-	CASSRFTGGADTEAFF	TGTGCCAGCTCACGGTTCACCGGGGGCGCGGACACTGAAGCTTTCTTT
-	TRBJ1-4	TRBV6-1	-	CASSEALRKLFF	TGTGCCAGCAGTGAAGCGCTAAGAAAACTGTTTTTT
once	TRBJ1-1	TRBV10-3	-	CATAGSDPTFEAFF	TGTGCCACAGCCGGCTCGGACCCGACTTTTGAAGCTTTCTTT
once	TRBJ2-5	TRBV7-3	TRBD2	CASSLNGASGGETQYF	TGTGCCAGCAGCTTAAACGGCGCTAGCGGGGGAGAGACCCAGTACTTC
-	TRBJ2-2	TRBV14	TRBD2	CASSQGGIAGLTGELFF	TGTGCCAGCAGCCAAGGCGGTATAGCGGGGTTGACCGGGGAGCTGTTTTTT
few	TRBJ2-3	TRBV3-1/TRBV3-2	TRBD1	CASSPLTGGADTQYF	TGTGCCAGCAGCCCGTTGACAGGGGGCGCAGATACGCAGTATTTT
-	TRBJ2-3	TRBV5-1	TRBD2	CASSLGGGSTDTQYF	TGCGCCAGCAGCTTGGGCGGGGGGAGCACAGATACGCAGTATTTT